The 24 T cell receptor beta chains presented below share a single source sample, sequenced in a study of blood T cell repertoires in COVID-19. The data were produced by immunoSEQ multiplex PCR, yet TCRdb's version contains in-frame clones alone and is incomplete. The table lists approximately 150,000 clones, about 88% of them singletons. The source material was peripheral blood. These receptors all come from a man aged 55 to 70 with active or convalescent COVID-19.

V gene TRBV12-5 combines with J gene TRBJ1-5; 9 bases map to TRBD1. The junction had 7 bases not matched to a gene; V was cut back by 1 base and J by 6 bases. This CDR3 has 16 residues. Germline-derived CDR1 and CDR2 are LGHNT and FRNRAP. The CDR3 loop reads CASGLARTGVGQPQHF. In DNA, the CDR3 is TGTGCTAGTGGTTTGGCCCGGACAGGGGTCGGTCAGCCCCAGCATTTT. Together with reference TRBV12-5 and TRBJ1-5, the CDR3 gives the full variable domain: DARVTQTPRHKVTEMGQEVTMRCQPILGHNTVFWYRQTMMQGLELLAYFRNRAPLDDSGMPKDRFSAEMPDATLATLKIQPSEPRDSAVYFCASGLARTGVGQPQHFGDGTRLSIL.

This rearrangement joins TRBV10-3 to TRBJ2-1; 9 nucleotides match TRBD1. V shed 6 bases, J shed 5 bases, and the junction held 11 bases outside the gene matches. This CDR3 is built from 16 residues. CDR1 and CDR2 (germline): ENHRY, SYGVKD. As DNA, the CDR3 is TGTGCCATCAGCAGAGAGGGACAGGGAAACGACAATGAGCAGTTCTTC. Its protein product is CAISREGQGNDNEQFF.

This chain joins TRBV10-2 and TRBJ2-1, with 13 bases matching TRBD2. The CDR3 runs 15 residues. J gave up 5 bases and V 4 bases, and 2 bases lay outside the gene matches. Germline CDR1 reads WSHSY; CDR2 reads SAAADI. CDR3 region: CASSAGTSGNNEQFF. For the CDR3, the DNA is TGCGCCAGCAGTGCCGGGACTAGCGGGAACAATGAGCAGTTCTTC.

The J gene is TRBJ1-1, the V gene TRBV11-3, with TRBD1 identical over 7 bases. The trim removed 1 base at V and 5 bases at J, leaving 13 bases unmatched. The germline V gene has CDR1 SGHNT and CDR2 YENEEA. The CDR3 is 17 amino acids. The CDR3 coding sequence is TGTGCCAGCAGCTTAGGAGGGGGGACAGATTATTTAACTGAAGCTTTCTTT. Translation gives CASSLGGGTDYLTEAFF.

The V call is TRBV7-2, the J call TRBJ2-2; TRBD1 agrees at 10 bases. V lost 7 bases to trimming and J lost 0 bases; unmatched junction nucleotides: 2. This CDR3 contains 15 residues. Per the germline V gene, CDR1 is SGHTA and CDR2 is FQGNSA. CDR3 nucleotide sequence: TGTGCCAGCAAGGGACAGGGGTCGAACACCGGGGAGCTGTTTTTT. Translating gives CASKGQGSNTGELFF.

The chain has TRBV25-1 and TRBJ2-2, with 7 positions matching TRBD2. V was clipped by 6 bases and J by 5 bases; unmatched bases: 6. Germline V gene sequence: CDR1 MGHDK, CDR2 SYGVNS. The CDR3 contains 14 residues. This CDR3 is CASRRAGETGELFF. CDR3 sequence (DNA): TGTGCCAGCAGGCGGGCGGGGGAGACCGGGGAGCTGTTTTTT.

The chain is built from TRBV10-3 and TRBJ2-2; tentative D call: TRBD1 (5 bases). The length of the CDR3 is 16 residues. From germline, CDR1 is ENHRY and CDR2 SYGVKD. V gave up 1 base and J gave up 3 bases, with 12 bases separating them. CDR3 nucleotides: TGTGCCATCAGTGAGTTAGTACAGGTAGACACCGGGGAGCTGTTTTTT. It is translated as CAISELVQVDTGELFF.

This chain uses TRBV27 with TRBJ2-7; 8 nucleotides match TRBD2. Trimming cost V 6 bases and J 4 bases; bases outside gene matches: 11. This CDR3 region has 15 residues. Germline-derived CDR1 and CDR2 are MNHEY and SMNVEV (reference sequence). This chain's CDR3 is CASRAGRLAIYEQYF. The CDR3 bases are TGTGCCAGCAGGGCAGGAAGACTAGCGATTTACGAGCAGTACTTC.

The chain uses TRBV18 and TRBJ2-2; TRBD2 matches at 8 bases. V was clipped by 0 bases and J by 6 bases; unmatched bases: 3. Germline CDR1 KGHSH, CDR2 LQKENI. This CDR3 is 15 amino acids long. The CDR3 loop is CASSPPGLGPGELFF. DNA of the CDR3: TGTGCCAGCTCACCACCGGGACTAGGGCCCGGGGAGCTGTTTTTT.

The chain employs TRBV10-3 and TRBJ2-7; D is uncertain. V was trimmed by 2 bases and J by 0 bases, leaving 11 bases between them. Germline V gives CDR1 ENHRY, CDR2 SYGVKD. This CDR3 region has 15 residues. The CDR3 DNA reads as TGTGCCATCAGTGAGCCGACAATGAGCTCCTACGAGCAGTACTTC. It codes for CAISEPTMSSYEQYF.

The V and J genes are TRBV6-5 and TRBJ2-1, with 7 bases that match TRBD2. The CDR3 contains 15 residues. Germline CDR1 MNHEY, CDR2 SVGAGI. The J segment lost 5 bases and the V segment lost 8 bases, leaving 12 bases of the junction unmatched. The CDR3 DNA is TGTGCCAGCGGCCAGCGGAGCGGGGTACACAATGAGCAGTTCTTC. Translating it yields CASGQRSGVHNEQFF.

V is TRBV7-2 and J is TRBJ1-5; possibly TRBD1 for D (6 bases). Germline V lookup: CDR1 SGHTA, CDR2 FQGNSA. This CDR3 has 16 residues. Trimming shortened V by 1 base and J by 1 base, and 11 bases separated the two germline ends. The DNA for the CDR3 is TGTGCCAGCAGCTTAGGACAGGTTTTAAGCAATCAGCCCCAGCATTTT. As protein: CASSLGQVLSNQPQHF.

The J gene is TRBJ2-1, the V gene TRBV5-1, with TRBD1 matching 10 bases. This CDR3 spans 14 amino acids. V trimming: 4 bases; J trimming: 8 bases; junction bases outside the gene matches: 6. Germline V CDR1 and CDR2: SGHRS, YFSETQ. CDR3 DNA sequence: TGCGCCAGCAGCGGGGGACAGGGGTACGATGAGCAGTTCTTC. Translated, it gives CASSGGQGYDEQFF.

V usage is TRBV5-1 and J usage is TRBJ1-6, with 11 positions matching TRBD1. CDR3 length: 16 amino acids. Unmatched junction bases numbered 8, after V lost 4 bases and J lost 8 bases. Germline V gene lookup returns CDR1 SGHRS and CDR2 YFSETQ. In DNA, the CDR3 is TGCGCCAGCAGCCAATGGACAGGGGGCGATGATTCACCCCTCCACTTT. This translates into CASSQWTGGDDSPLHF. The full variable domain, in which reference TRBV5-1 and TRBJ1-6 provide the parts outside the CDR3, is KAGVTQTPRYLIKTRGQQVTLSCSPISGHRSVSWYQQTPGQGLQFLFEYFSETQRNKGNFPGRFSGRQFSNSRSEMNVSTLELGDSALYLCASSQWTGGDDSPLHFGNGTRLTVT.

V is TRBV12-3 or TRBV12-4 and J is TRBJ2-3; no clear D. Trimming took off 6 bases at V and 3 bases at J, with 4 bases between the two ends. The length of the CDR3 is 11 residues. CDR3 nucleotide sequence: TGTGCCAGCAGCCGTACAGATACGCAGTATTTT. The encoded protein is CASSRTDTQYF.

V is TRBV6-5 and J is TRBJ2-7; TRBD2 is a possible D gene (7 bases). CDR1 MNHEY and CDR2 SVGAGI come from the germline V gene. The V and J ends lost 1 base and 2 bases respectively, with 15 bases between them. The CDR3 is 16 amino acids. CDR3 sequence reads: CASSYYSGGQTYEQYF. CDR3 coding DNA: TGTGCCAGCAGTTACTACTCCGGGGGGCAAACCTACGAGCAGTACTTC.

The rearrangement uses TRBV19 and TRBJ2-5; the match to TRBD2 covers 12 bases. Germline lookup yields CDR1 LNHDA and CDR2 SQIVND (reference sequence). The CDR3 contains 16 residues. V trimming: 3 bases; J trimming: 4 bases; junction bases outside the gene matches: 6. CDR3 loop: CASSILASGGGETQYF. For the CDR3, the DNA is TGTGCCAGTAGTATTCTGGCTAGCGGGGGGGGAGAGACCCAGTACTTC.

The chain is built from TRBV4-1 and TRBJ1-4, with 12 bases matching TRBD1. Trimming cost V 4 bases and J 7 bases; bases outside gene matches: 7. Germline V gene lookup returns CDR1 MGHRA and CDR2 YSYEKL. The CDR3 length is 16 residues. The CDR3 protein is CASSLQGQGAGEKLFF. Here the CDR3 DNA reads TGCGCCAGCAGCCTCCAGGGACAGGGGGCAGGTGAAAAACTGTTTTTT.

The chain recombines TRBV2 with TRBJ2-7; 9 nucleotides align to TRBD1. This CDR3 has 14 amino acids. The germline gives CDR1 SNHLY, CDR2 FYNNEI. The V segment lost 6 bases and the J segment 2 bases; nucleotides outside the gene matches: 5. The CDR3 is CASRGQGLAYEQYF. In nucleotides, the CDR3 is TGTGCCAGCAGGGGACAGGGCTTGGCCTACGAGCAGTACTTC.

The rearrangement joins TRBV25-1 to TRBJ2-3; 8 bases line up with TRBD1. Germline V CDR1 and CDR2: MGHDK, SYGVNS. The CDR3 spans 17 residues. J lost 4 bases, V lost 6 bases, and 15 bases had no gene match. The CDR3 region is CASSQPRGPTGADTQYF. As DNA, the CDR3 is TGTGCCAGCAGCCAACCTAGGGGGCCGACAGGGGCAGATACGCAGTATTTT.

The chain couples TRBV19 to TRBJ1-6; 12 bases map to TRBD1. Germline loops: CDR1 LNHDA, CDR2 SQIVND (reference sequence). CDR3 length: 17 residues. With V trimmed by 6 bases and J by 7 bases, 10 bases remained unmatched. The DNA for the CDR3 is TGTGCCAGTAGCCCTCCGGGACAGGGGGCGCAAAATTCACCCCTCCACTTT. Protein: CASSPPGQGAQNSPLHF.

The chain uses TRBV18 and TRBJ1-2; weak D call: TRBD1 (6 bases). V was cut by 4 bases and J by 8 bases, with 11 bases left in between. The CDR3 runs to 12 residues. Germline CDR1 KGHSH, CDR2 LQKENI. The CDR3 sequence is CASSQGVVGYTF. The CDR3 DNA reads TGTGCCAGCTCACAGGGGGTGGTAGGCTACACCTTC.

The chain employs TRBV5-5 and TRBJ1-1; D call uncertain. The CDR3 extends over 13 amino acids. CDR1 and CDR2 (germline): SGHKS, YYEKEE (reference sequence). Trimming stripped 0 bases from V and 12 bases from J, with 15 bases between. The CDR3 sequence is CASSLGTAPPTFF. The CDR3 nucleotides are TGTGCCAGCAGCTTGGGTACAGCCCCTCCGACTTTCTTT. Variable domain in full (rest from reference TRBV5-5 and TRBJ1-1): DAGVTQSPTHLIKTRGQQVTLRCSPISGHKSVSWYQQVLGQGPQFIFQYYEKEERGRGNFPDRFSARQFPNYSSELNVNALLLGDSALYLCASSLGTAPPTFFGQGTRLTVV.

This rearrangement joins TRBV30 to TRBJ1-3; D call uncertain. This CDR3 is 17 amino acids long. Trimming took off 4 bases at V and 0 bases at J, with 19 bases between the two ends. Germline CDR1 is GTSNPN and CDR2 is SVGIG (reference sequence). This chain's CDR3 is CAWTEYGRRLSGNTIYF. As DNA, the CDR3 is TGTGCCTGGACGGAATATGGCCGCAGGCTCTCTGGAAACACCATATATTTT.